This TCR beta chain originates from a study of blood T cell repertoires in COVID-19. Turning to the study itself: Samples of COVID-19 (acute and convalescent) were obtained from the United States, Italy and Spain. Sources were T cells, B-cell-depleted T cells, or PBMCs; the material itself was cDNA or gDNA.

The sample holds a few counts of this clone. Methods used by the authors: Researchers report that nucleated cell counts were estimated from reference gene primer amplification. Libraries were prepared by immunoSEQ multiplex PCR; TCRdb keeps only in-frame clonotypes and omits some of them. Clone size and the V and J calls come from that table; the DNA yielded D and trimming. Here the sample spans about 150,000 clones, around 86% being singletons. Germline values: CDR1 SGHAT, CDR2 FQNNGV. The CDR3 runs to 14 residues. Trimming took 5 bases from V and 5 from J; bases not matched to a gene: 1. This rearrangement joins TRBV11-2 to TRBJ2-1; 12 bases align to TRBD2. Sequenced sample: peripheral blood. The origin of this receptor is a man aged 65 to 79 with acute or convalescent COVID-19. The CDR3 DNA follows: TGTGCCAGCAGCCGGACTAGCGGGAACAATGAGCAGTTCTTC. It specifies CASSRTSGNNEQFF.